Sequencing of this T cell receptor (beta chain) was carried out in a study of lymphopenia after photon versus proton radiotherapy. Study-level results: After lymphocyte nadir, photon-treated repertoires showed oligoclonal expansion, especially CD8+ Temra. Photon-treated patients lost naive T cells and TCR diversity; proton-treated stayed stable.

Concerning this clone: What it binds is not known.

Data came from immunoSEQ multiplex PCR; TCRdb stores just in-frame clones and leaves some out. Of more than 50,000 clones listed, around 80% were seen once; the top ten hold less than 30%. V dropped 0 bases and J dropped 8; count of bases not matched to a gene: 8. The CDR3 is 15 amino acids. Germline CDR1 and CDR2: MNHEY and SVGAGI. V is TRBV6-5 and J is TRBJ1-2; 8 bases agree with TRBD1. The source is a man aged 50 to 59 with gastric cancer. Material: peripheral blood, obtained from a patient treated with photon-based radiotherapy. This CDR3 reads CASSYSGQGASGYTF. In DNA form, the CDR3 reads TGTGCCAGCAGTTACTCGGGGCAGGGGGCGAGCGGCTACACCTTC.